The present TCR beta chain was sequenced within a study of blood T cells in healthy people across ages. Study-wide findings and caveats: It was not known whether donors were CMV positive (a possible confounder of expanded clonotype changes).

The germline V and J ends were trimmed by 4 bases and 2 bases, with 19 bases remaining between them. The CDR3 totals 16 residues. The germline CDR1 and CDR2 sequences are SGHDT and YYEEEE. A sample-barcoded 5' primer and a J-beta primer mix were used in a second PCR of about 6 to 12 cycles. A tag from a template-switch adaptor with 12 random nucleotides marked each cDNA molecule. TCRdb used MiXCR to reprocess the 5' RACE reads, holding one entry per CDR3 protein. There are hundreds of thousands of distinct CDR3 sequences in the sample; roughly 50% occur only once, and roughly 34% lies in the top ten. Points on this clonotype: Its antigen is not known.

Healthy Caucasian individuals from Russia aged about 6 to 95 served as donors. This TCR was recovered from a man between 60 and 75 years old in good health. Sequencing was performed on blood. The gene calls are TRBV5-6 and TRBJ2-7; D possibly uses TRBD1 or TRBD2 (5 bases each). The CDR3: CASSLGEGRMAYEQYF. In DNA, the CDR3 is TGTGCCAGCAGCCTGGGTGAGGGGCGGATGGCCTACGAGCAGTACTTC.